Listed below are T cell receptor beta chains from one sample, sequenced in a study of T cell responses to AZD1222 COVID-19 vaccine. Sequencing was performed with immunoSEQ multiplex PCR; in TCRdb, only in-frame clones are kept and a portion is missing. The sample includes about 120,000 clones, 80% to 90% of them seen just once. The specimen comprised peripheral blood, sampled on day 0 of AZD1222 vaccination. These TCRs come from an adult in good health. Each CDR3 is given with its conserved first and last residue. D genes are given only for firm matches. Rows give clone size only sometimes, using once, few, many, or a class for an expanded clone.

clone size,D gene,V gene,J gene,CDR3 DNA,CDR3 protein
NA,NA,TRBV10-3,TRBJ1-5,TGTGCCATCAGTGAGGGATCTCTTAGGGGGGGCAATCAGCCCCAGCATTTT,CAISEGSLRGGNQPQHF
NA,NA,TRBV9,TRBJ1-1,TGTGCCAGCAGCGTAGAAGGGCCCACTGAAGCTTTCTTT,CASSVEGPTEAFF
NA,NA,TRBV18,TRBJ1-5,TGTGCCAGCTCACCCACGGCAAATAGCAATCAGCCCCAGCATTTT,CASSPTANSNQPQHF
NA,TRBD2,TRBV5-5,TRBJ2-1,TGTGCCAGCAGACCCACTAGCGGGAGTTTCAATGAGCAGTTCTTC,CASRPTSGSFNEQFF
NA,NA,TRBV6-2/TRBV6-3,TRBJ2-7,TGTGCCAGCAGTTACCGGGGCGGCGACAGCGTTTTTTACGAGCAGTACTTC,CASSYRGGDSVFYEQYF
NA,NA,TRBV28,TRBJ1-5,TGTGCCAGCGCAGGCGGTGGCAATCAGCCCCAGCATTTT,CASAGGGNQPQHF
NA,TRBD2,TRBV7-2,TRBJ2-7,TGTGCCAGCAGCTTACTGTCGGCTAGCGGGAGTTTAACCGAGCAGTACTTC,CASSLLSASGSLTEQYF
few,TRBD2,TRBV19,TRBJ2-1,TGTGCCAGTACCCCCCCTACTGGCAGGGGACTAGCGCGGAATGAGCAGTTCTTC,CASTPPTGRGLARNEQFF
NA,NA,TRBV9,TRBJ2-3,TGTGCCAGCAGCGTTAGCGTGCCAGGGTTTCGGCAGTATTTT,CASSVSVPGFRQYF
once,NA,TRBV7-3,TRBJ2-3,TGTGCCAGCAGCTTAGGGGGGAGTGCAGATACGCAGTATTTT,CASSLGGSADTQYF
NA,NA,TRBV7-3,TRBJ1-6,TGTGCCAGCAGGGCGGATTCTTATAATTCACCCCTCCACTTT,CASRADSYNSPLHF